One and the same sample provided the 4 T cell receptor beta chains below, sequenced in a study of T-cell memory formation after mild COVID-19. Via MiXCR, TCRdb re-called the 5' RACE reads, giving one row per CDR3 protein. The table has 350,000 to 500,000 distinct CDR3 sequences, 20% seen once. Sequenced input: PBMCs or a T cell subset sorted from them (not recorded which). These receptors all stem from an adult woman who had mild COVID-19 (a few samples of this study predate the infection). Cell type and time point are not known.

This clonotype was seen more than once but under ten times. The V call is TRBV9, the J call TRBJ2-1; 11 nucleotides line up with TRBD2. Germline V gene lookup returns CDR1 SGDLS and CDR2 YYNGEE. The CDR3 spans 17 residues. V lost 0 bases and J lost 1; bases outside the gene matches: 3. The DNA for the CDR3 is TGTGCCAGCAGCGTAGACTCTAGCGGGGGGTCCTACAATGAGCAGTTCTTC. Protein product: CASSVDSSGGSYNEQFF.

Ten or more counts support this clonotype. The chain is built from TRBV20-1 and TRBJ1-5; maybe TRBD1 (5 bases). CDR1 and CDR2 from the germline V gene are DFQATT and SNEGSKA (reference sequence). This CDR3 is built from 14 residues. V dropped 3 bases and J dropped 3 bases, with 12 bases sitting between them. CDR3 DNA sequence: TGCAGTGCTAGGAGGCAGGGTTTCAATCAGCCCCAGCATTTT. It encodes CSARRQGFNQPQHF.

This clonotype was recorded a few times. The rearrangement joins TRBV20-1 to TRBJ2-2; no reliable D call. The ends were cut back, 2 bases at V and 6 bases at J, with 10 bases in the middle. This CDR3 has 13 amino acids. CDR1 and CDR2 from the germline V gene are DFQATT and SNEGSKA (reference sequence). The CDR3 coding sequence is TGCAGTGCTAGATTAAGGGATGCCGGGGAGCTGTTTTTT. Encoded protein: CSARLRDAGELFF.

This clonotype occurred a few times. This chain joins TRBV20-1 and TRBJ2-7, with TRBD2 identical over 8 bases. The germline V gene encodes CDR1 DFQATT and CDR2 SNEGSKA (reference sequence). Trimming cost V 6 bases and J 6 bases; bases outside gene matches: 19. The length of the CDR3 is 16 residues. The CDR3 spells CSADPSRGLVPGEQYF. The CDR3 region has the DNA TGCAGTGCCGATCCTAGTAGGGGACTAGTACCGGGCGAGCAGTACTTC.